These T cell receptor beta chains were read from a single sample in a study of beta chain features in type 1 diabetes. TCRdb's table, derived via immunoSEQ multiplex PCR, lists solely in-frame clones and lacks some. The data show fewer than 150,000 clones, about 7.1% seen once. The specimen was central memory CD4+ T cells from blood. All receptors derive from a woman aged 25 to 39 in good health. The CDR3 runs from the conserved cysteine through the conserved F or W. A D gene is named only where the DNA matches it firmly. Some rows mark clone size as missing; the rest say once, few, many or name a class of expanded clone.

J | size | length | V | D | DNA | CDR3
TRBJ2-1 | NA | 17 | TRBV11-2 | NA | TGTGCCAGCAGCTCGTCCCCCGGGAACATTGGTAACAATGAGCAGTTCTTC | CASSSSPGNIGNNEQFF
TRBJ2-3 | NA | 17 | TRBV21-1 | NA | TGTGCCAGCAGCAAGTTGGGGCGGGGACCCAGCACAGATACGCAGTATTTT | CASSKLGRGPSTDTQYF
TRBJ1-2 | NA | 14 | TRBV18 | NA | TGTGCCAGCTCACCATCGCAACAGGGACGCGGCTACACCTTC | CASSPSQQGRGYTF
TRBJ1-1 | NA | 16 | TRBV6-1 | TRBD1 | TGTGCCAGCAGTGAGATGATACAGGGGATGAACACTGAAGCTTTCTTT | CASSEMIQGMNTEAFF
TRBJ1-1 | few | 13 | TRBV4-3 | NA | TGCGCCAGCAGGGGGACATTGAACACTGAAGCTTTCTTT | CASRGTLNTEAFF
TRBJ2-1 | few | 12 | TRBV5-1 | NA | TGCGCCAGCAGCTTGGGGGGAGATGAGCAGTTCTTC | CASSLGGDEQFF
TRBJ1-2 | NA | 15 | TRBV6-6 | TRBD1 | TGTGCCAGCAGTTCACCGGGACAGGGAGCCTATGGCTACACCTTC | CASSSPGQGAYGYTF
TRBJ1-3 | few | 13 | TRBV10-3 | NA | TGTGCCACAACATTCGACGGGGAGAACACCATATATTTT | CATTFDGENTIYF
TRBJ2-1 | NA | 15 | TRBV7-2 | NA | TGTGCCAGCAGCCCATATGCGGGAAAAAATAGTGAGCAGTTCTTC | CASSPYAGKNSEQFF
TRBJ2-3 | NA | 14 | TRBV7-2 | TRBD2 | TGTGCCAGCAAGAGGACTAGCGGGAGCGATACGCAGTATTTT | CASKRTSGSDTQYF
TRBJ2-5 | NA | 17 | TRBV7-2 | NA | TGTGCCAGCAGCCACGGGGGGACATCATGGGGCCAAGAGACCCAGTACTTC | CASSHGGTSWGQETQYF
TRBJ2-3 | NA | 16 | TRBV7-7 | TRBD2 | TGTGCTAGCAGCTTAGGGGTACTAGCGGGAGCAGATACGCAGTATTTT | CASSLGVLAGADTQYF
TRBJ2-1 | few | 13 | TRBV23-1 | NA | TGCGCCAGCAGTCAAAGAGGGGGAAATGAGCAGTTCTTC | CASSQRGGNEQFF
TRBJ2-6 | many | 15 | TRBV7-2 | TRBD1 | TGTGCCAGCAGGGTGGACAGGGCTGGGGCCAACGTCCTGACTTTC | CASRVDRAGANVLTF
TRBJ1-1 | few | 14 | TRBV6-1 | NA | TGTGCCAGCAGTGAACAGGCAGGGGTCGATGAAGCTTTCTTT | CASSEQAGVDEAFF
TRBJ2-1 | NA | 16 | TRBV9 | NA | TGTGCCAGCAGCGTAGGCTTGACTTCGAACTACAATGAGCAGTTCTTC | CASSVGLTSNYNEQFF
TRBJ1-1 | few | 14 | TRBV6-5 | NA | TGTGCCAGCACCTCTGGACACAAGAACACTGAAGCTTTCTTT | CASTSGHKNTEAFF
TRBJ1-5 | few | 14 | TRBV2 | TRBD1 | TGTGCCAGCAGGGAAGACAGGGGAGAACAGCCCCAGCATTTT | CASREDRGEQPQHF
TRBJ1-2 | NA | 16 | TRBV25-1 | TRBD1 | TGTGCCAGCTCTACTTGGGGGACAGGGGAGCGCTACGGCTACACCTTC | CASSTWGTGERYGYTF
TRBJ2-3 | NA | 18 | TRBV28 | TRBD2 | TGTGCCAGCAGTTTAAGTGAGCTAGCGGGAGGAAGCACAGATACGCAGTATTTT | CASSLSELAGGSTDTQYF
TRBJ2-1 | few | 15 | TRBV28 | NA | TGTGCCAGCAGTTCACAGGTCGGGTTTTACAATGAGCAGTTCTTC | CASSSQVGFYNEQFF
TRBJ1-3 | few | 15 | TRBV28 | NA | TGTGCCAGCAGTTTATGGTACAGCTCTGGAAACACCATATATTTT | CASSLWYSSGNTIYF
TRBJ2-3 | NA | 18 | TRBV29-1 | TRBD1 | TGCAGCTCCCAAGACAGGGGGCCTAGCGGGTCAAGCACAGATACGCAGTATTTT | CSSQDRGPSGSSTDTQYF
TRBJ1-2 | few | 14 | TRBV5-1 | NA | TGCGCCAGCAGCCCGGGGGACGGTAACTATGGCTACACCTTC | CASSPGDGNYGYTF
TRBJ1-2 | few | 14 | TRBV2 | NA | TGTGCCAGCCGTGGACAGTCACCTAACTATGGCTACACCTTC | CASRGQSPNYGYTF
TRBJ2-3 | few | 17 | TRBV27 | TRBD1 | TGTGCCAGCAGTTTATCGAGAGGACAGGGGTTGAGAGATACGCAGTATTTT | CASSLSRGQGLRDTQYF
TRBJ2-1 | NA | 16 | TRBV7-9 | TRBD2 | TGTGCCAGCAGCTTAAAAGGGCTAGCGGGAGCCTATGAGCAGTTCTTC | CASSLKGLAGAYEQFF
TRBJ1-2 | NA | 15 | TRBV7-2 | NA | TGTGCCAGCAGCTTAGAACGGCGGGGAAACTATGGCTACACCTTC | CASSLERRGNYGYTF
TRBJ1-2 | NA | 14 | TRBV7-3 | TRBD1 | TGTGCCAGCAGCCCTACAGGGGGCGACTATGGCTACACCTTC | CASSPTGGDYGYTF
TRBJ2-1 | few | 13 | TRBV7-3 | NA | TGTGCCAGCAGCTTAAGTCCGGAGGGCGAGCAGTTCTTC | CASSLSPEGEQFF
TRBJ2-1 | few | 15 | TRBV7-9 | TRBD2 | TGTGCCAGCAGCTTAGGAGGACTAGCCGATAGTGAGCAGTTCTTC | CASSLGGLADSEQFF
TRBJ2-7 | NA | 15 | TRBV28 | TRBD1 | TGTGCCAGCAGTTTCTCCCAGCAGGGGGCGCGCGAGCAGTACTTC | CASSFSQQGAREQYF
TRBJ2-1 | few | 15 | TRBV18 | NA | TGTGCCAGCTCCAAGGAGGCAAGCTCCTACAATGAGCAGTTCTTC | CASSKEASSYNEQFF
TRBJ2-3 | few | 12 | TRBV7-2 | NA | TGTGCCAGCAGCGGCAGGTTACCTACGCAGTATTTT | CASSGRLPTQYF
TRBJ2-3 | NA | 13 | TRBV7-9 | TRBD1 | TGTGCCAGCAGCTTAGGGGAACAGGGGTCGCAGTATTTT | CASSLGEQGSQYF
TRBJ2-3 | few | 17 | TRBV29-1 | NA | TGCAGCGCCACCCGGGTCCTAGGAGGGGATAGCACAGATACGCAGTATTTT | CSATRVLGGDSTDTQYF
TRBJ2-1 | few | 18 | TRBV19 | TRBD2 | TGTGCCAGTAGTATCCGGACTAGCGGGGAGGGATCCCGAGCTGAGCAGTTCTTC | CASSIRTSGEGSRAEQFF
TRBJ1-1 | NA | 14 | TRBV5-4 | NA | TGTGCCAGCAGCTTGGGGGGGGGAGGAACTGAAGCTTTCTTT | CASSLGGGGTEAFF